Below, 10 T cell receptor beta chains from the same sample are listed, as sequenced in a study of human thymus T cells. The source of the thymus tissue was resections taken during corrective heart surgery. Sequenced by immunoSEQ multiplex PCR; TCRdb stores in-frame clones only, minus some. The table lists around 120,000 clones, around 94% of them singletons. Sequences were obtained from thymus tissue. These receptors were collected from a boy younger than two with a congenital heart defect but otherwise immunologically healthy.

The V gene is TRBV27, the J gene TRBJ1-6; 9 bases map to TRBD1. Germline-derived CDR1 and CDR2 are MNHEY and SMNVEV (reference sequence). V dropped 8 bases and J dropped 7; count of bases not matched to a gene: 6. This CDR3 has 14 residues. The CDR3 DNA reads TGTGCCAGCCCCCGGGACAGGGAAAATTCACCCCTCCACTTT. Translated, it gives CASPRDRENSPLHF.

The chain uses TRBV5-6 and TRBJ2-2; 9 nucleotides align to TRBD2. The V segment lost 2 bases and the J segment 1 base; nucleotides outside the gene matches: 3. The CDR3 runs 16 residues. Germline V gene lookup returns CDR1 SGHDT and CDR2 YYEEEE. In DNA, the CDR3 is TGTGCCAGCAGCTTACAACTAGCGGGGAACACCGGGGAGCTGTTTTTT. It translates to CASSLQLAGNTGELFF.

This rearrangement joins TRBV5-5 to TRBJ1-2; no firm D call. Trimming cost V 2 bases and J 8 bases, with 7 bases left between them. Germline V gene data show CDR1 as SGHKS and CDR2 as YYEKEE (reference sequence). The CDR3 is 11 amino acids. Here the CDR3 reads CASSLPGGYTF. Written as DNA, the CDR3 is TGTGCCAGCAGCTTACCGGGCGGCTACACCTTC.

The chain combines TRBV28 with TRBJ1-2; tentatively, D is TRBD1 (5 bases). Per germline, CDR1 MDHEN and CDR2 SYDVKM. This CDR3 contains 15 residues. V lost 6 bases to trimming and J lost 3 bases, with 17 bases between them. CDR3 sequence reads: CASSPRGDRDYGYTF. The CDR3 nucleotides read TGTGCCAGCAGCCCCCGGGGTGACAGAGACTATGGCTACACCTTC.

The chain links TRBV7-2 to TRBJ2-1, with D possibly TRBD2 on 6 matching bases. V lost 3 bases to trimming and J lost 5 bases, with 8 bases between them. In germline, CDR1 is SGHTA, CDR2 FQGNSA. This CDR3 is 13 amino acids long. In DNA, the CDR3 is TGTGCCAGCAGCTTGGGACTTCACAATGAGCAGTTCTTC. Protein product: CASSLGLHNEQFF.

CDR3 loop: CASSERGVSSGNTIYF. CDR3 bases: TGTGCCAGCAGTGAACGGGGGGTTTCCTCTGGAAACACCATATATTTT. The V gene is TRBV6-1, the J gene TRBJ1-3; the D gene is possibly TRBD1 (5 bases). CDR1 and CDR2 from the germline V gene are MNHNS and SASEGT. The CDR3 has 16 amino acids. V lost 2 bases, J lost 0 bases, and 11 bases lay in between.

The rearrangement joins TRBV4-3 to TRBJ1-1; D gene unclear. Germline CDR1 is LGHNA and CDR2 is YSLEER. Trimming pared 0 bases from V and 4 bases from J, leaving 9 bases between. The CDR3 has 14 residues. The CDR3, as DNA: TGCGCCAGCAGCCAAGATAAAAAAGGCACTGAAGCTTTCTTT. Translating gives CASSQDKKGTEAFF.

The chain joins TRBV19 to TRBJ1-4; no clear D. Germline values: CDR1 LNHDA, CDR2 SQIVND (reference sequence). The CDR3 runs to 13 residues. The ends were cut back, 0 bases at V and 10 bases at J, with 9 bases in the middle. The CDR3 reads CASSIDPGVKLFF. CDR3 nucleotide sequence: TGTGCCAGTAGTATAGACCCGGGAGTAAAACTGTTTTTT.

The chain employs TRBV6-6 and TRBJ1-3, with D unresolved. Trimming took 6 bases from V and 7 from J, leaving 19 bases between them. Germline V gene sequence: CDR1 MNHNY, CDR2 SVGAGI (reference sequence). This CDR3 spans 15 amino acids. The CDR3: CASSLQFPLKNTIYF. In DNA, the CDR3 is TGTGCCAGCAGCCTACAGTTCCCCCTTAAGAACACCATATATTTT.

The DNA of the CDR3 is TGTGCCAGCAGCTTGGAAGTGGGTAGGACCCAGTACTTC. Its protein is CASSLEVGRTQYF. The chain has TRBV5-6 and TRBJ2-5; D is ambiguous. Germline CDR1 and CDR2: SGHDT and YYEEEE. V was trimmed by 0 bases and J by 7 bases, leaving 10 bases between them. The CDR3 is 13 amino acids. Full variable domain (missing parts from reference TRBV5-6 and TRBJ2-5): DAGVTQSPTHLIKTRGQQVTLRCSPKSGHDTVSWYQQALGQGPQFIFQYYEEEERQRGNFPDRFSGHQFPNYSSELNVNALLLGDSALYLCASSLEVGRTQYFGPGTRLLVL.